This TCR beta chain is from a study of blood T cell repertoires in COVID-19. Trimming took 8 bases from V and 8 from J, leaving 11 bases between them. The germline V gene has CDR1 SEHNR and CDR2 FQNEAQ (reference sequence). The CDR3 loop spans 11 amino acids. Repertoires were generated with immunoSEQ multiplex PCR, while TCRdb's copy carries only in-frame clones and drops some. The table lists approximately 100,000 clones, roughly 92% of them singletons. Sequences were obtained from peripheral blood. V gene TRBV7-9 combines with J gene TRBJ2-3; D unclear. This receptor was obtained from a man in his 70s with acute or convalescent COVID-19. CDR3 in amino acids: CASHSGSTQYF. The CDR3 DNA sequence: TGTGCCAGCCACTCCGGTAGTACGCAGTATTTT. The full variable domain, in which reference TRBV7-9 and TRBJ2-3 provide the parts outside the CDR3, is DTGVSQNPRHKITKRGQNVTFRCDPISEHNRLYWYRQTLGQGPEFLTYFQNEAQLEKSRLLSDRFSAERPKGSFSTLEIQRTEQGDSAMYLCASHSGSTQYFGPGTRLTVL.